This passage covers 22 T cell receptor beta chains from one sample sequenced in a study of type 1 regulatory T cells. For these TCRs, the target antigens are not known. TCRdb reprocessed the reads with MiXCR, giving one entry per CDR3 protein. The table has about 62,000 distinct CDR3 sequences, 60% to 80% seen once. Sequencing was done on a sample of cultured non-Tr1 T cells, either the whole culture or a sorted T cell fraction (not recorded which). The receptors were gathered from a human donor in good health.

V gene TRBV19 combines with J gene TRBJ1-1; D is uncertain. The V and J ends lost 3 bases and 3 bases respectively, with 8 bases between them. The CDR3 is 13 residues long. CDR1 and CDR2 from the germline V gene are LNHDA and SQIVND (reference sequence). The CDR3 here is CASSMGQYTEAFF. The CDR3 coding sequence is TGTGCCAGTAGTATGGGTCAGTACACTGAAGCTTTCTTT.

CDR3 sequence reads: CASRDRGPTGELFF. The CDR3 nucleotides read TGTGCCAGCAGGGACAGGGGGCCCACCGGGGAGCTGTTTTTT. The chain employs TRBV2 and TRBJ2-2; 11 nucleotides align to TRBD1. CDR3 size: 14 residues. Germline loops: CDR1 SNHLY, CDR2 FYNNEI. V trimming: 6 bases; J trimming: 4 bases; junction bases outside the gene matches: 1.

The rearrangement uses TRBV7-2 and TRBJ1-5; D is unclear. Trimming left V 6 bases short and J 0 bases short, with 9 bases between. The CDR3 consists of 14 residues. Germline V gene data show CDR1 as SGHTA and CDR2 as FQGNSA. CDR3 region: CASRAGFSNQPQHF. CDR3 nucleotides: TGTGCCAGCAGGGCAGGTTTTAGCAATCAGCCCCAGCATTTT.

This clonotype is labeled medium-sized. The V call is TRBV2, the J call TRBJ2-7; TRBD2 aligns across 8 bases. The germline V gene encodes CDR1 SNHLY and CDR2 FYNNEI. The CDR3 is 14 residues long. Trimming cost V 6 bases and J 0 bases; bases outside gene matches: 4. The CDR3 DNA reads TGTGCCAGCAGCAGCGGGAGTCTCTCCTACGAGCAGTACTTC. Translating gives CASSSGSLSYEQYF.

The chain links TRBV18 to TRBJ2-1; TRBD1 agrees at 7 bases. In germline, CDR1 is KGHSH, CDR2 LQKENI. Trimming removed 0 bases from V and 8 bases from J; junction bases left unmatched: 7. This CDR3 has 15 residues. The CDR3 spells CASSPPSGQFDEQFF. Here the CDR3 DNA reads TGTGCCAGCTCACCACCGTCGGGACAGTTCGATGAGCAGTTCTTC. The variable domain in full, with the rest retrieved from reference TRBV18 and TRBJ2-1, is NAGVMQNPRHLVRRRGQEARLRCSPMKGHSHVYWYRQLPEEGLKFMVYLQKENIIDESGMPKERFSAEFPKEGPSILRIQQVVRGDSAAYFCASSPPSGQFDEQFFGPGTRLTVL.

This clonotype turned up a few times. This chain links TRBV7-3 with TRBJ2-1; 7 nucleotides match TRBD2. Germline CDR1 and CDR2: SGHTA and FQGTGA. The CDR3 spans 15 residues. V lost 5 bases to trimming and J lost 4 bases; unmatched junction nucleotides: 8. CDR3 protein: CASSPGAGKYNEQFF. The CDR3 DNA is TGTGCCAGCAGCCCGGGAGCGGGAAAATACAATGAGCAGTTCTTC.

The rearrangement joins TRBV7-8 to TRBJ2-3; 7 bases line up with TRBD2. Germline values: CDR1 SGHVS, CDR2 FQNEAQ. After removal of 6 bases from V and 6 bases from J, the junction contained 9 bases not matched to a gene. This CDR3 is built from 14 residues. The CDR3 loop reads CASRGLLLTDTQYF. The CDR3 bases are TGTGCCAGCAGGGGACTACTTTTGACGGATACGCAGTATTTT. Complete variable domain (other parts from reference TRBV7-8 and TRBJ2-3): GAGVSQSPRYKVAKRGQDVALRCDPISGHVSLFWYQQALGQGPEFLTYFQNEAQLDKSGLPSDRFFAERPEGSVSTLKIQRTQQEDSAVYLCASRGLLLTDTQYFGPGTRLTVL.

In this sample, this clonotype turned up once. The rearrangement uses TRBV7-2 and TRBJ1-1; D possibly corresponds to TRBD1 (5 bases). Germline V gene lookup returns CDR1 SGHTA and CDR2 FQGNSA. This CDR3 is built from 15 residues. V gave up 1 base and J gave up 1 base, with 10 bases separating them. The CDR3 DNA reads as TGTGCCAGCAGCTTAGAACAGGCCAGGAACACTGAAGCTTTCTTT. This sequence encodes CASSLEQARNTEAFF.

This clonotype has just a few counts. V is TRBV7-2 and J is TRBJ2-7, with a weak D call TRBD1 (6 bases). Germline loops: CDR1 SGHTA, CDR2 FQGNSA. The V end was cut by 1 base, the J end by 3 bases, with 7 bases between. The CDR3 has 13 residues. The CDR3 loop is CASSLGQDYEQYF. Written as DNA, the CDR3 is TGTGCCAGCAGCTTAGGACAGGACTACGAGCAGTACTTC.

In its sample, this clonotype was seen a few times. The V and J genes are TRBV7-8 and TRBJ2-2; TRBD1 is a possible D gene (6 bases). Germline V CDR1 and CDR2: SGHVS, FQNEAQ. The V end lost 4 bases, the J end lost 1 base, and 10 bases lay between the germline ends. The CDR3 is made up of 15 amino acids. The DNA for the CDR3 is TGTGCCAGCAGCTCCCTACAGGGGAACACCGGGGAGCTGTTTTTT. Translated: CASSSLQGNTGELFF.

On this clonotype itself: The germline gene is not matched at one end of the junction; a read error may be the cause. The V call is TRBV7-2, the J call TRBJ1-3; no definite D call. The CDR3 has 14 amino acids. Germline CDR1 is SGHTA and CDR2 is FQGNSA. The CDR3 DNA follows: TGTGCCAGCACCTTAGGCGTCTTGGGAAACACCATATATTTT. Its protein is CASTLGVLGNTIYF.

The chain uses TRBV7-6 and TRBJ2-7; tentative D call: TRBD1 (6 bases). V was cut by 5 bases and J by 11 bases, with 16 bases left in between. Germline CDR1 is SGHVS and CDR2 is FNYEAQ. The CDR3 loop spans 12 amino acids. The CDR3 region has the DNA TGTGCCAGCAGCCCCATCAGGGGAATAAAGTACTTC. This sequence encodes CASSPIRGIKYF.

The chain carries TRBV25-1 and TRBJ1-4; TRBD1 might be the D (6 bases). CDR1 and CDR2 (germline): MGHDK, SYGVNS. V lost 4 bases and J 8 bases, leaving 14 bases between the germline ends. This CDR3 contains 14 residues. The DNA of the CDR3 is TGTGCCAGCAGTGCCCCGGGGGCGCGGGAAAAACTGTTTTTT. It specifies CASSAPGAREKLFF. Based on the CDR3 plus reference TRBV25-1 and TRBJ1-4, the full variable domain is EADIYQTPRYLVIGTGKKITLECSQTMGHDKMYWYQQDPGMELHLIHYSYGVNSTEKGDLSSESTVSRIRTEHFPLTLESARPSHTSQYLCASSAPGAREKLFFGSGTQLSVL.

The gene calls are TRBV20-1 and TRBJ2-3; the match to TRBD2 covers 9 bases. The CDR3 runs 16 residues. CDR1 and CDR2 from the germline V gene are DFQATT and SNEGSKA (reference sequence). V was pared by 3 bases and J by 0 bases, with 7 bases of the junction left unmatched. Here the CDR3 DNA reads TGCAGTGCTAGGTCGGCGGGAGGGAAAAGCACAGATACGCAGTATTTT. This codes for CSARSAGGKSTDTQYF.

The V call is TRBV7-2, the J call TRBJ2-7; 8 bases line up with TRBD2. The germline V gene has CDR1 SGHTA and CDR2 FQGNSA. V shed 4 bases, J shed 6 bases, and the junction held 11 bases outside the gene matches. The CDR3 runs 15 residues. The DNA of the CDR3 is TGTGCCAGCAGCTCCAGACGGGAGGGATGGCGCGAGCAGTACTTC. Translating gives CASSSRREGWREQYF.

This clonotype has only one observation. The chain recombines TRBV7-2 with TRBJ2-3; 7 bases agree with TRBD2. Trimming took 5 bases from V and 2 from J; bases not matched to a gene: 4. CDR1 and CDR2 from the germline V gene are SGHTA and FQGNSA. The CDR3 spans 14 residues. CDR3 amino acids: CASSRSGITDTQYF. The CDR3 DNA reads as TGTGCCAGCAGCCGCAGCGGGATCACAGATACGCAGTATTTT.

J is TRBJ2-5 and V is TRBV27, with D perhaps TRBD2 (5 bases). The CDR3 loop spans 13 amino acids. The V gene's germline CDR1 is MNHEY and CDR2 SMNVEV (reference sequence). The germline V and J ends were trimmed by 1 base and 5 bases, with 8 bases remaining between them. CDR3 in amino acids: CASSLWRGETQYF. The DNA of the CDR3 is TGTGCCAGCAGTTTATGGAGAGGGGAGACCCAGTACTTC.

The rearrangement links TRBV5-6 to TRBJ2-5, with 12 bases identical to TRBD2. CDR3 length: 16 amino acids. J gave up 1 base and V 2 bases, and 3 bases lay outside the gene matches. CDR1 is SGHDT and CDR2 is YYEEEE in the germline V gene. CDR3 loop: CASSFRTSGIQETQYF. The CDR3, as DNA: TGTGCCAGCAGCTTCCGGACTAGCGGGATCCAAGAGACCCAGTACTTC. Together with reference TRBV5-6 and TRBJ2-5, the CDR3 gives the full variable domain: DAGVTQSPTHLIKTRGQQVTLRCSPKSGHDTVSWYQQALGQGPQFIFQYYEEEERQRGNFPDRFSGHQFPNYSSELNVNALLLGDSALYLCASSFRTSGIQETQYFGPGTRLLVL.

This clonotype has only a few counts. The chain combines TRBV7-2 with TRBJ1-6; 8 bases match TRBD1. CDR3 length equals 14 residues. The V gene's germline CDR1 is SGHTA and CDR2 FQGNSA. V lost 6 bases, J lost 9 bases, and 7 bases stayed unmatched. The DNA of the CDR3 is TGTGCCAGCAGTCCAGGACAGGGACCTTCACCCCTCCACTTT. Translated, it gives CASSPGQGPSPLHF.

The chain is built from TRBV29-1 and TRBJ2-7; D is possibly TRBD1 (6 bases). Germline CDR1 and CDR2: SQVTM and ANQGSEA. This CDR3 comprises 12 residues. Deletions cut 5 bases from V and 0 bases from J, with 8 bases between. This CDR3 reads CSVLTGSYEQYF. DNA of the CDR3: TGCAGCGTTTTGACAGGCTCCTACGAGCAGTACTTC.

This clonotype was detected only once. The CDR3 region is CASSLEGARVYEQYF. CDR3 nucleotide sequence: TGTGCCAGCAGCTTAGAGGGTGCCCGCGTCTACGAGCAGTACTTC. V is TRBV7-9 and J is TRBJ2-7, with D unclear. Germline V gives CDR1 SEHNR, CDR2 FQNEAQ (reference sequence). CDR3 length: 15 amino acids. V lost 1 base, J lost 3 bases, and 13 bases lay in between.

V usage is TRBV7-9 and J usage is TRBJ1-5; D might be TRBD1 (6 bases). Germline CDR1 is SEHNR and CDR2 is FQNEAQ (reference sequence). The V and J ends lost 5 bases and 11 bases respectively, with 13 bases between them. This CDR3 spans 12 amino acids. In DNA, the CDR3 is TGTGCCAGCAGCCAGGGGTCCTCGGCCCAGCATTTT. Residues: CASSQGSSAQHF.